Presented here are 9 T cell receptor beta chains from one specimen sequenced in a study of blood T cell repertoires in COVID-19. Data came from immunoSEQ multiplex PCR; TCRdb stores just in-frame clones and leaves some out. The sample lists about 140,000 clones, 70% to 90% occurring once. Specimen: peripheral blood. These receptors were taken from a woman aged 60-70 years with acute or convalescent COVID-19.

The J gene is TRBJ1-5, the V gene TRBV5-6, with D possibly TRBD1 on 6 matching bases. Trimming stripped 4 bases from V and 4 bases from J, with 18 bases between. Germline V gives CDR1 SGHDT, CDR2 YYEEEE. This CDR3 has 16 amino acids. CDR3 sequence (DNA): TGTGCCAGCAGCCGAGGGGGAGGGGCGCGTAATCAGCCCCAGCATTTT. Amino acids: CASSRGGGARNQPQHF.

This chain joins TRBV14 and TRBJ2-7, with a weak D call TRBD1 (7 bases). V gave up 2 bases and J gave up 2 bases, with 10 bases separating them. CDR1 and CDR2 from the germline V gene are SGHDN and FVKESK. This CDR3 spans 14 amino acids. The CDR3: CASSQPGGPYEQYF. The CDR3 region has the DNA TGTGCCAGCAGCCAACCAGGGGGGCCCTACGAGCAGTACTTC.

In DNA, the CDR3 is TGTGCCAGCAGCCGGGAGCAGCGTGACTCTGGAAACACCATATATTTT. It specifies CASSREQRDSGNTIYF. The chain combines TRBV7-8 with TRBJ1-3; D gene uncertain. CDR1 and CDR2 from the germline V gene are SGHVS and FQNEAQ. Trimming pared 5 bases from V and 0 bases from J, leaving 14 bases between. The CDR3 spans 16 residues.

The chain combines TRBV18 with TRBJ1-5, with D unresolved. Germline lookup yields CDR1 KGHSH and CDR2 LQKENI. The CDR3 consists of 15 residues. V dropped 2 bases and J dropped 6 bases, with 14 bases sitting between them. The CDR3 DNA reads as TGTGCCAGCTCACCAGAGGTAGATCGCAGTCAGCCCCAGCATTTT. Encoded protein: CASSPEVDRSQPQHF.

This clone was recorded once. The chain carries TRBV15 and TRBJ1-2; D might be TRBD1 (6 bases). The CDR3 sequence is 17 residues long. Trimming took off 2 bases at V and 3 bases at J, with 19 bases between the two ends. Germline V CDR1 and CDR2: LNHNV, YYDKDF (reference sequence). The CDR3 coding sequence is TGTGCCACCAGCAGACGCCTAGACAGGCTGGTAGACTATGGCTACACCTTC. As protein: CATSRRLDRLVDYGYTF.

The V gene is TRBV18, the J gene TRBJ1-5; D perhaps matches TRBD1 (5 bases). V lost 3 bases, J lost 2 bases, and 20 bases lay in between. This CDR3 contains 18 residues. Germline V gene lookup returns CDR1 KGHSH and CDR2 LQKENI. The DNA for the CDR3 is TGTGCCAGCTCACCCCTAACGGACACCAACCAAGGCAATCAGCCCCAGCATTTT. Its protein is CASSPLTDTNQGNQPQHF. The variable domain in full, with the rest retrieved from reference TRBV18 and TRBJ1-5, is NAGVMQNPRHLVRRRGQEARLRCSPMKGHSHVYWYRQLPEEGLKFMVYLQKENIIDESGMPKERFSAEFPKEGPSILRIQQVVRGDSAAYFCASSPLTDTNQGNQPQHFGDGTRLSIL.

The chain couples TRBV6-1 to TRBJ1-6, with a tentative D call TRBD1 (5 bases). Germline V gene data show CDR1 as MNHNS and CDR2 as SASEGT. This CDR3 comprises 17 residues. V was shortened by 4 bases and J by 3 bases, with 16 bases between the two germline ends. In DNA form, the CDR3 reads TGTGCCAGCAGTGGCCCAAGGGCAGGGCTCTATAATTCACCCCTCCACTTT. Translated: CASSGPRAGLYNSPLHF.

This sequence joins TRBV28 and TRBJ1-5; 8 positions agree with TRBD1. CDR1 MDHEN and CDR2 SYDVKM come from the germline V gene. This CDR3 contains 16 residues. Unmatched junction bases numbered 6, after V lost 5 bases and J lost 0 bases. The CDR3 nucleotides read TGTGCCAGCAGTGATTTACAGGGGGTTAGCAATCAGCCCCAGCATTTT. It is translated as CASSDLQGVSNQPQHF.

This clone appeared once. V is TRBV27 and J is TRBJ2-1, with 8 positions matching TRBD1. V lost 3 bases to trimming and J lost 5 bases; unmatched junction nucleotides: 15. Germline V gene sequence: CDR1 MNHEY, CDR2 SMNVEV (reference sequence). This CDR3 is built from 18 residues. The CDR3 loop reads CASSFIFLTDRANNEQFF. The DNA for the CDR3 is TGTGCCAGCAGTTTCATCTTTTTGACGGACAGGGCCAACAATGAGCAGTTCTTC.